One T cell receptor beta chain is described in this entry. Its antigen specificity is not known. No base qualities exist here, and no much larger clone lies one base off it. CDR1 SGDLS and CDR2 YYNGEE were looked up in the germline V gene. The junction shows trimming of 3 bases on V and 2 bases on J, and the gene matches do not reach 8 bases of it. Spanning cysteine to phenylalanine, the CDR3 consists of 15 amino acids. The sequence is cut down to CDR3 DNA, 45 bases in frame from base 1. This sample was taken from a study of cytomegalovirus exposure and HLA in healthy donors (dated by TCRdb to the late 2010s). Background for the entire study: According to an earlier analysis of around 600 of the donors, about 179 million T cells yielded over 100 million unique TCR beta sequences and 276 Gb of sequence data. Approximately 300 gigabases of sequencing data and approximately 92 million unique TCR sequences made up an early release that covered 500 to 650 HLA-typed donors. The genetic ancestry cluster associated with self-reported Caucasian donors included 81% of the 398 genotyped donors. The study aimed to test whether cataloging public T cell receptors could reveal signatures of past pathogen exposure. The study used immunosequencing to profile the T cell repertoires of more than 650 subjects and linked those repertoires to cytomegalovirus serostatus. A separate validation cohort of roughly 130 different subjects was used in addition to the roughly 620-subject first cohort. To predict cytomegalovirus infection status, the study combined high-throughput TCR immunosequencing, statistical association of individual TCRs with disease status, and machine learning. A later analysis re-examined previously published TCR beta repertoires from 500 to 700 donors and added high-resolution HLA genotyping to investigate patterns of TCR occurrence. In the later analysis, no new phenotypic data were used to find candidate immune exposures; instead, reliance was placed on TCR beta sequences and their occurrence across donors. In an earlier analysis of 550 to 700 of the donors, high-throughput TCR beta sequencing was used to judge whether each TCR beta V gene segment behaved as functional or pseudogenic. Donor age, sex, ethnicity and CMV serostatus were compiled together with the repertoire data. A later genetic analysis used genome-wide SNP genotypes for about 60% of the roughly 700 donors, treating that subset as a discovery cohort. Every discovery cohort repertoire had been produced on one sequencing platform. Both class I and class II loci were covered by HLA typing, at four-digit resolution. The number of typed donors differed by locus: about 629-630 for A, B, C, DRB1 and DQB1; approximately 530 for DQA1; 600 to 610 for DPA1; and about 450 for DPB1. Because of strong linkage in the cohort, roughly five DR-DQ haplotypes were treated as single units for association and clustering. Across around 400 genotyped donors of the cohort, an average of approximately 240,000 unique TCR beta nucleotide sequences per donor were sequenced, and approximately 17% of those sequences were non-productive.

The cohort consisted of 650 to 850 healthy bone marrow donors. At the time of sampling, every cohort member was nominally healthy, though immune exposures that went unrecorded were likely present. The donor tested CMV seropositive and was one of the 289 seropositive cohort members. Every donor gave a peripheral blood sample, and the peripheral blood mononuclear cells from that sample were used for TCR beta sequencing. The Qiagen DNeasy Blood Extraction Kit was used to extract genomic DNA from the blood cell samples. The research as a whole found: Compared with the approximately 700-donor mean, donors in an Asian-associated ancestry cluster had fewer N-insertions in productive TCRs, according to a later genetic analysis. According to a later analysis, parvovirus B19, influenza, CMV and Epstein-Barr virus appeared linked to several top co-occurrence clusters. Linkage disequilibrium might explain the correlated functional status among segregating V segments, but an unknown experimental factor could not be excluded. The sequencing pipeline was judged likely to have produced a cluster of highly shared sequence variants as a technical artifact. A later analysis associated 16,951 TCR beta sequences with specific HLA alleles at a false discovery rate of 0.05. CMV serostatus was the only immune exposure information available for the cohort. A later analysis found that HLA-associated TCR beta chains were more clonally expanded and had lower generation probabilities than equally common non-associated chains. A later genetic analysis associated a missense DCLRE1C variant with V-gene and J-gene trimming of TCR beta chains, and an independent cohort replicated the association. While some public TCRs were present in many individuals, most TCR sequences turned up only very rarely across donors. Seventeen rarely observed V segments, including chromosome 9 orphons, were excluded from the earlier analysis of some 590 of the donors because counts were too low. Sequencing depth was assumed to be roughly uniform across donors in the presence/absence analyses, though that assumption may not hold. Broadly in line with IMGT annotations, most TCR beta V segments showed up in productive rearrangements about 90% or about 30% of the time in an earlier analysis of some 590 of the donors. The classifier was reported to diagnose cytomegalovirus status with high specificity and sensitivity in both the original cohort and the validation cohort. Strong co-occurrence of HLA alleles, especially DR and DQ, made assigning TCR associations to individual alleles difficult. Because HLA typing was unavailable for some donors at each locus, only the typed subset was used in association tests. A further reported finding was that TCR beta sequences accurately predicted the HLA-A and HLA-B alleles for most subjects in the first cohort. According to the authors, the approach could potentially be generalized to other disease states and immunological phenotypes. According to a later analysis, TCR association rates differed among HLA loci, with DRB1 alleles showing the most associated TCRs and HLA-C alleles showing the fewest. A total of 150 or so TCR beta chains were listed by the study as associated with cytomegalovirus. The 87-base-pair reads could not distinguish some IMGT-functional V segments, including TRBV6-2 and TRBV6-3, so those segments were excluded. In a later analysis, most CMV-associated TCR beta chains were found to appear HLA-restricted, with HLA associations seemingly driven largely by CMV exposure. In vitro tests confirmed that a few of the cytomegalovirus-associated TCR beta chains recognize cytomegalovirus antigens. Only TCR beta chains were sequenced in this cohort, and the absence of alpha or paired-chain data limited detectable features.

Receptor libraries were prepared by the immunoSEQ multiplex PCR assay. A mixture of 60 forward primers for TCR Vbeta segments and 13 reverse primers for TCR Jbeta segments was used in the multiplex PCR. The CDR3 region of rearranged TCR beta genes was amplified from genomic DNA by a multiplex PCR assay. The amplified TCR beta libraries were sequenced on the Illumina HiSeq System as 87-base-pair reads. Processing in the source paper ran as follows. A later analysis counted about 82 million unique TCR beta chains across the 600 to 850 repertoires, and roughly 10 million of these chains were shared by at least two donors. Raw reads were error-corrected and collapsed into unique sequences by a nearest-neighbor algorithm in which closely related sequences were merged to remove PCR and sequencing errors. CDR3 sequences were aligned to IMGT reference sequences to assign V, D and J gene segments. Each retained sequence needed at least a six-nucleotide match to both a V gene segment and a J gene segment. Rearrangements were classified as productive when the CDR3 lacked stop codons and remained in frame with V and J, and all other rearrangements were classified as non-productive. Following IMGT convention, CDR3 was defined as the stretch from the second conserved V-encoded cysteine to the conserved J-encoded phenylalanine. In an earlier analysis of more than 550 of the donors, sequences lacking an unambiguous match to a single V gene segment were excluded. An earlier analysis of approximately 590 of the donors classified V segments as functional when productive rearrangements were above 56.7% and as segregating when the standard deviation between donors was above 5%. A statistical classification framework was built to diagnose cytomegalovirus status from the catalog of TCR beta chain sequences. In a later analysis, TCR nucleotide sequences were compared against IMGT/GENE-DB human TR gene sequences so that V and J genes could be assigned. The TCRdist pipeline was used in a later analysis to assign CDR3 sequences and most-parsimonious VDJ recombination scenarios. In a later analysis, every TCR beta chain was defined by the combination of its CDR3 amino acid sequence and its V-gene family, and reads without a unique V-gene family were dropped. A later analysis removed 550 to 650 highly shared, low-generation-probability nucleotide sequences to deal with suspected cross-contamination and a sequencing artifact. For each public chain, a later analysis derived a clonal expansion index from normalized ranks of inferred template counts within each repertoire. Generation probabilities in a later analysis came from a VDJ recombination model fitted to out-of-frame rearrangements, and those results were checked against IGoR. Hypergeometric tests were used in a later analysis to score TCR-TCR, TCR-HLA and TCR-CMV co-occurrence, with a repertoire-size bias correction applied to the TCR pairs. In a later analysis, false discovery rates were estimated by permuting HLA or CMV assignments 20 times. A later analysis grouped co-occurring TCRs with DBSCAN, adding TCRdist sequence similarity when clustering within HLA-allele-positive subsets. For co-occurrence clustering, repertoires with fewer than 30,000 or more than 120,000 public chains were excluded, along with four or five repertoires with anomalous nucleotide sharing. In its TCRdb copy, this immuneACCESS table keeps in-frame sequences only and misses some clones. Where compared with another copy, unresolved V genes explain less than half of these, and the others have no known cause. V and J calls and clone size come straight from that table; D and trimming were deduced from the DNA. The sample yields 180,000 or so clones; 70% to 90% were counted once. The top ten clones comprise about 10% of the sample.

The chain couples TRBV9 to TRBJ2-7, and 7 junction bases match TRBD1. The sample was PBMCs. The receptor's source is a man aged 18 to 30 in good health and CMV-seropositive. The nucleotide sequence reads TGTGCCAGCAGCGCGGCCGGGACAGCCGCCTACGAGCAGTACTTC. Its protein reads: CASSAAGTAAYEQYF.